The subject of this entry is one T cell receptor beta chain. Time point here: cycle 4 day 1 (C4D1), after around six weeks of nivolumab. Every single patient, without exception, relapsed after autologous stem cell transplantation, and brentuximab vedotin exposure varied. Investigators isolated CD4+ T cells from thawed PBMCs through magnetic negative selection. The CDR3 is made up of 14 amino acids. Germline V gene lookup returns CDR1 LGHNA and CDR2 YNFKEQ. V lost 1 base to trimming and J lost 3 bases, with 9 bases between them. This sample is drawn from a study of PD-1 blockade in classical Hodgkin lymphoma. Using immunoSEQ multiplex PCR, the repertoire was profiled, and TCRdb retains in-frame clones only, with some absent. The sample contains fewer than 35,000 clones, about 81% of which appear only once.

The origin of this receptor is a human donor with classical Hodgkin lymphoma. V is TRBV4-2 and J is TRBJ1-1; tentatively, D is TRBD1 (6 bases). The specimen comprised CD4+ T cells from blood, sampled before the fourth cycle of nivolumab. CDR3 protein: CASSQVQGYTEAFF. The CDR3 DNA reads TGTGCCAGCAGCCAAGTGCAGGGGTACACTGAAGCTTTCTTT.